This T cell receptor (beta chain) was retrieved from a study of shared clonotypes between healthy human individuals. On the study more broadly: Researchers assigned three CD4 naive, three CD4 memory, two CD8 naive and one CD8 memory plate to each donor.

The authors ran the assay at deep level. 200 ng DNA, around 30,000 T cell genomes, went into each sorted-subset replicate PCR. Here immunoSEQ multiplex PCR was the method, and the copy in TCRdb shows in-frame clones only, minus some. The sample yields some 2,100,000 clones, roughly 91% seen once. Terminally differentiated effector memory CD45RA+ cells were excluded by CCR7 positive selection of CD45RO-negative cells. This clone has only one observation. The V and J ends lost 0 bases and 5 bases, in that order; junction bases with no gene match: 10. The CDR3 is 17 amino acids. The germline gives CDR1 LGHNT, CDR2 FRNRAP.

This sequence joins TRBV12-5 and TRBJ2-3, with 8 bases that match TRBD2. The sample taken for sequencing was naive CD8+ T cells from PBMCs. The TCR was taken from a man in his late teens or twenties in good health. Some clones in this sample may be carry-over from other donors' samples. The CDR3 loop is CASGLVTGGPRGDTQYF. CDR3 sequence (DNA): TGTGCTAGTGGTTTGGTAACGGGAGGGCCCCGGGGAGATACGCAGTATTTT.